The rows below give T cell receptor beta chains drawn from one sample of a study of vaccination and CD4 T cells after COVID-19. One entry per CDR3 protein results from TCRdb running MiXCR on the PCR reads. This table has under 20,000 distinct CDR3 sequences, more than 40% appearing once. No cognate antigen is known for these TCRs. The sequencing used CD4+ T cells from blood, cultured in vitro, collected before SARS-CoV-2 vaccination. Every receptor here comes from a human donor who had recovered from COVID-19. Each CDR3 is given with its conserved first and last residue. A D gene is named only where the DNA matches it firmly. The listing skips clone size in some rows; elsewhere it reads once, few, many or a size class.

TRBJ2-6 | NA | NA | TRBV19 | CASSADTGANVLTF | TGTGCCAGTAGTGCGGACACTGGGGCCAACGTCCTGACTTTC
TRBJ1-5 | NA | NA | TRBV19 | CASSRTIGQPQHF | TGTGCCAGTAGTAGGACCATCGGTCAGCCCCAGCATTTT
TRBJ2-5 | NA | NA | TRBV7-2 | CASEQSSETQYF | TGTGCCAGCGAACAAAGTTCGGAGACCCAGTACTTC
TRBJ2-3 | NA | few | TRBV7-9 | CASSLASDTQYF | TGTGCCAGCAGCTTGGCGTCGGATACGCAGTATTTT
TRBJ2-1 | TRBD1 | NA | TRBV28 | CASSLVGQSFKDEQFF | TGTGCCAGCAGTTTAGTGGGACAGAGCTTTAAGGATGAGCAGTTCTTC
TRBJ1-1 | TRBD1 | NA | TRBV5-1 | CASSFHRGSTEAFF | TGCGCCAGCAGCTTCCACAGGGGGTCCACTGAAGCTTTCTTT
TRBJ2-2 | TRBD1 | once | TRBV29-1 | CGVRQGADTGELFF | TGCGGAGTCCGACAGGGGGCGGACACCGGGGAGCTGTTTTTT
TRBJ2-3 | NA | few | TRBV7-9 | CASSPKGTHTDTQYF | TGTGCCAGCAGCCCCAAGGGGACACATACAGATACGCAGTATTTT
TRBJ2-3 | TRBD2 | NA | TRBV4-3 | CASSRLAGLADTQYF | TGCGCCAGCAGCAGGCTAGCGGGGTTGGCAGATACGCAGTATTTT
TRBJ2-7 | NA | few | TRBV21-1 | CASSQSSYEQYF | TGTGCCAGCAGCCAGAGCTCCTACGAGCAGTACTTC
TRBJ2-1 | NA | NA | TRBV20-1 | CSARDHSTRWDSYNEQFF | TGCAGTGCTAGAGATCATTCGACCCGGTGGGACTCCTACAATGAGCAGTTCTTC
TRBJ2-1 | TRBD2 | NA | TRBV7-2 | CASSLAGLADEQFF | TGTGCCAGCAGCTTAGCTGGACTAGCGGATGAGCAGTTCTTC
TRBJ2-3 | NA | few | TRBV7-9 | CASSSRGQSDTQYF | TGTGCCAGCAGCTCACGGGGGCAGTCAGATACGCAGTATTTT
TRBJ1-1 | NA | NA | TRBV20-1 | CSASKSRSGTEAFF | TGCAGTGCTAGTAAGTCCCGATCGGGGACTGAAGCTTTCTTT
TRBJ1-2 | NA | few | TRBV20-1 | CSAILSTGTYGYTF | TGCAGTGCTATCCTCTCAACAGGGACGTATGGCTACACCTTC
TRBJ2-5 | NA | NA | TRBV5-1 | CASSLLETQYF | TGCGCCAGCAGCTTGTTGGAGACCCAGTACTTC
TRBJ2-5 | NA | NA | TRBV7-9 | CASRREQGWPADQETQYF | TGTGCCAGCAGACGGGAACAGGGATGGCCCGCCGACCAAGAGACCCAGTACTTC
TRBJ1-1 | NA | NA | TRBV30 | CAWSAAFGYTEAFF | TGTGCCTGGAGTGCGGCCTTTGGTTACACTGAAGCTTTCTTT
TRBJ2-5 | NA | NA | TRBV20-1 | CSARDLRDPQETQYF | TGCAGTGCTAGAGATCTTAGGGACCCCCAAGAGACCCAGTACTTC
TRBJ2-5 | TRBD2 | NA | TRBV27 | CASSLRGEETQYF | TGTGCCAGCAGTTTACGGGGGGAAGAGACCCAGTACTTC
TRBJ2-2 | NA | few | TRBV6-2/TRBV6-3 | CASSRGQVTNTGELFF | TGTGCCAGCAGTCGAGGACAAGTAACGAACACCGGGGAGCTGTTTTTT
TRBJ1-2 | NA | NA | TRBV2 | CASSVGRGDGYTF | TGTGCCAGCAGTGTCGGGAGGGGGGATGGCTACACCTTC
TRBJ1-5 | NA | few | TRBV19 | CASSMSNQPQHF | TGTGCCAGTAGTATGAGCAATCAGCCCCAGCATTTT
TRBJ2-1 | NA | NA | TRBV19 | CASHADRGNEQFF | TGTGCCAGCCACGCCGACAGAGGGAATGAGCAGTTCTTC
TRBJ1-2 | NA | NA | TRBV6-2/TRBV6-3 | CASSSLGQGVSYGYTF | TGTGCCAGCAGTTCCCTGGGGCAGGGAGTCTCCTATGGCTACACCTTC
TRBJ2-3 | TRBD1 | NA | TRBV7-2 | CASSLVTGTGTDTQYF | TGTGCCAGCAGCTTAGTAACCGGGACAGGCACAGATACGCAGTATTTT
TRBJ1-1 | NA | few | TRBV10-3 | CATVPFWSTNTEAFF | TGTGCCACCGTGCCTTTTTGGTCGACGAACACTGAAGCTTTCTTT
TRBJ2-4 | NA | NA | TRBV20-1 | CSAPKEAKNIQYF | TGCAGTGCTCCGAAAGAAGCCAAAAACATTCAGTACTTC
TRBJ2-5 | NA | NA | TRBV10-3 | CAIRAGTAGQETQYF | TGTGCCATCAGGGCGGGGACGGCCGGCCAAGAGACCCAGTACTTC
TRBJ1-6 | NA | few | TRBV2 | CASSETGPYNSPLHF | TGTGCCAGCAGTGAAACAGGGCCCTACAATTCACCCCTCCACTTT
TRBJ2-7 | TRBD2 | NA | TRBV20-1 | CSASSTGTSGSPYEQYF | TGCAGTGCTTCAAGTACCGGGACTAGCGGGTCACCTTACGAGCAGTACTTC
TRBJ2-2 | NA | once | TRBV20-1 | CSAPKPPGDGTGELFF | TGCAGTGCACCTAAACCCCCAGGGGACGGTACCGGGGAGCTGTTTTTT
TRBJ1-6 | NA | NA | TRBV5-1 | CASSSSGSNNSPLHF | TGCGCCAGCAGCTCAAGTGGCAGCAATAATTCACCCCTCCACTTT
TRBJ1-5 | TRBD1 | few | TRBV28 | CASRTPPSTAQGRNQPQHF | TGTGCCAGCAGAACCCCCCCATCCACGGCACAGGGGCGCAATCAGCCCCAGCATTTT
TRBJ2-1 | NA | few | TRBV20-1 | CSARGGQSSYNEQFF | TGCAGTGCTAGAGGTGGACAAAGCTCCTACAATGAGCAGTTCTTC
TRBJ2-6 | NA | NA | TRBV15 | CATSRHVSSGANVLTF | TGTGCCACCAGCAGGCATGTAAGCTCTGGGGCCAACGTCCTGACTTTC
TRBJ2-7 | NA | few | TRBV6-5 | CASSYSETSGVEQYF | TGTGCCAGCAGTTACTCAGAGACCAGTGGGGTCGAGCAGTACTTC
TRBJ2-3 | TRBD2 | NA | TRBV6-1 | CASSEMAGTRLDTQYF | TGTGCCAGCAGTGAGATGGCGGGGACTAGATTGGATACGCAGTATTTT
TRBJ2-1 | NA | NA | TRBV11-3 | CASSSLRAGGYNEQFF | TGTGCCAGCAGCTCCCTCCGGGCTGGGGGATACAATGAGCAGTTCTTC
TRBJ1-2 | TRBD1 | medium-sized | TRBV6-1 | CASSDRDRAGYTF | TGTGCCAGCTCGGATAGAGACAGGGCTGGCTACACCTTC
TRBJ1-6 | TRBD1 | few | TRBV6-1 | CASRDRGIDSPLHF | TGTGCCAGCAGGGACAGGGGGATTGATTCACCCCTCCACTTT
TRBJ2-7 | TRBD1 | NA | TRBV27 | CASSLRQGAYEQYF | TGTGCCAGCAGTTTAAGACAGGGGGCCTACGAGCAGTACTTC
TRBJ1-1 | NA | NA | TRBV18 | CASSPPIGSNTEAFF | TGTGCCAGCTCACCACCCATCGGGTCAAACACTGAAGCTTTCTTT
TRBJ2-2 | NA | few | TRBV7-8 | CASSLGSLAATGELFF | TGTGCCAGCAGCTTAGGTTCCTTGGCCGCCACCGGGGAGCTGTTTTTT
TRBJ1-1 | NA | NA | TRBV28 | CASSPPMGADTEAFF | TGTGCCAGCAGCCCCCCGATGGGCGCGGACACTGAAGCTTTCTTT
TRBJ2-5 | TRBD2 | few | TRBV20-1 | CSARYSSGSKETQYF | TGCAGTGCTAGATATTCTAGCGGGAGTAAAGAGACCCAGTACTTC
TRBJ1-5 | NA | NA | TRBV11-3 | CASSSVLENQPQHF | TGTGCCAGCAGTTCCGTCCTAGAGAATCAGCCCCAGCATTTT